Shown below are 24 T cell receptor beta chains from a single sample sequenced in a study of cytomegalovirus exposure and HLA in healthy donors (dated by TCRdb to about 2017). The method was the immunoSEQ multiplex PCR assay. Drawn from immuneACCESS, this table holds only the in-frame rearrangements with V and J called that TCRdb kept. Clones are partly lost; checked studies trace under half to an unresolved V gene and leave the rest unexplained. The sample data list about 280,000 clones, and about 86% of these were observed just once. The ten largest clones represent roughly 0.99% of the sample. Material: PBMCs. Receptors originate from a woman aged 18 to 35 in good health and CMV-seronegative.

The V call is TRBV9, the J call TRBJ2-5, with D tentatively TRBD1 (6 bases). V gave up 4 bases and J gave up 1 base, with 8 bases separating them. CDR3 length: 13 residues. Germline values: CDR1 SGDLS, CDR2 YYNGEE. CDR3: CASSSGVQETQYF. CDR3 sequence (DNA): TGTGCCAGCAGCTCAGGGGTCCAAGAGACCCAGTACTTC.

Worth noting for this clone: This specimen includes other DNA sequences encoding the same CDR3. The V gene is TRBV20-1, the J gene TRBJ2-3; no clear D. The CDR3 consists of 11 residues. Trimming cost V 5 bases and J 2 bases, with 5 bases left between them. Per germline, CDR1 DFQATT and CDR2 SNEGSKA (reference sequence). The chain's CDR3 is CSAGPTDTQYF. The CDR3 region has the DNA TGCAGTGCTGGGCCCACAGATACGCAGTATTTT.

Comment on this clone: Additional DNA sequences in this sample encode the identical CDR3. The chain recombines TRBV9 with TRBJ1-1; unclear D gene. Deletions cut 3 bases from V and 3 bases from J, with 3 bases between. Germline CDR1 reads SGDLS; CDR2 reads YYNGEE. This CDR3 contains 11 residues. The CDR3 loop is CASSADTEAFF. DNA for the CDR3: TGTGCCAGCAGCGCTGACACTGAAGCTTTCTTT. The whole variable domain, remainder taken from reference TRBV9 and TRBJ1-1, is DSGVTQTPKHLITATGQRVTLRCSPRSGDLSVYWYQQSLDQGLQFLIQYYNGEERAKGNILERFSAQQFPDLHSELNLSSLELGDSALYFCASSADTEAFFGQGTRLTVV.

V and J are TRBV27 and TRBJ1-2, with D possibly being TRBD1 (6 bases). Germline-derived CDR1 and CDR2 are MNHEY and SMNVEV (reference sequence). The CDR3 has 16 amino acids. V shed 8 bases and J shed 4 bases, with 23 bases lying between them. The CDR3 region is CASSNLQGAGGYGYTF. For the CDR3, the DNA is TGTGCCAGCTCCAACTTACAGGGAGCGGGGGGCTATGGCTACACCTTC.

The rearrangement uses TRBV11-3 and TRBJ2-3, with TRBD2 identical over 10 bases. V trimming: 6 bases; J trimming: 2 bases; junction bases outside the gene matches: 5. The CDR3 totals 15 residues. The V gene's germline CDR1 is SGHNT and CDR2 YENEEA. The CDR3 DNA reads TGTGCCAGCAGTCGGCTAGCGGGGGACACAGATACGCAGTATTTT. Translation gives CASSRLAGDTDTQYF. Together with reference TRBV11-3 and TRBJ2-3, the CDR3 gives the full variable domain: EAGVVQSPRYKIIEKKQPVAFWCNPISGHNTLYWYLQNLGQGPELLIRYENEEAVDDSQLPKDRFSAERLKGVDSTLKIQPAELGDSAVYLCASSRLAGDTDTQYFGPGTRLTVL.

This chain links TRBV13 with TRBJ2-1; TRBD1 matches at 7 bases. The CDR3 contains 13 residues. Germline V gene data show CDR1 as PRHDT and CDR2 as FYEKMQ (reference sequence). The V gene end was trimmed by 5 bases and the J gene end by 9 bases; junction bases not matched to a gene: 7. The CDR3: CASSLRTGGEQFF. The CDR3 nucleotides read TGTGCCAGCAGCCTCAGGACAGGCGGTGAGCAGTTCTTC.

The V call is TRBV19, the J call TRBJ2-7; TRBD1 matches at 7 bases. Germline CDR1 LNHDA, CDR2 SQIVND (reference sequence). V gave up 3 bases and J gave up 3 bases; unmatched junction bases: 8. The CDR3 length is 15 residues. This chain's CDR3 is CASSMKGAMSYEQYF. The CDR3 region has the DNA TGTGCCAGTAGTATGAAGGGGGCGATGAGCTACGAGCAGTACTTC.

The rearrangement uses TRBV19 and TRBJ2-7; D possibly corresponds to TRBD2 (5 bases). V dropped 9 bases and J dropped 4 bases, with 16 bases sitting between them. The CDR3 has 13 residues. CDR1 is LNHDA, CDR2 SQIVND, per germline (reference sequence). DNA of the CDR3: TGTGCCAGACCTCGGCGAGCGGTTTACGAGCAGTACTTC. Its translation is CARPRRAVYEQYF.

The chain links TRBV5-1 to TRBJ1-5; D unresolved. The V and J ends lost 2 bases and 3 bases respectively, with 12 bases between them. The germline V gene encodes CDR1 SGHRS and CDR2 YFSETQ. The CDR3 has 15 residues. Here the CDR3 DNA reads TGCGCCAGCAGCTTCTCAGGCGCCAACAATCAGCCCCAGCATTTT. The encoded protein is CASSFSGANNQPQHF.

This clone occurred once. The chain combines TRBV4-1 with TRBJ1-2, with a weak D call TRBD1 (5 bases). Trimming cost V 1 base and J 8 bases, with 29 bases left between them. CDR1 and CDR2 (germline): MGHRA, YSYEKL. The CDR3 is 19 residues long. The CDR3 DNA is TGCGCCAGCAGCCAAGGCCTCACAGGCTCCCTTAAAGCGGGAGGAGGCTACACCTTC. Translated, it gives CASSQGLTGSLKAGGGYTF.

Written as DNA, the CDR3 is TGTGCCAGCAGTTACTCCCAGGCAGGGGGCTATGAAGCTTTCTTT. Its protein product is CASSYSQAGGYEAFF. The rearrangement joins TRBV6-5 to TRBJ1-1; TRBD1 agrees at 8 bases. The length of the CDR3 is 15 residues. J was trimmed by 7 bases and V by 0 bases; bases with no gene match: 7. Germline V gene sequence: CDR1 MNHEY, CDR2 SVGAGI.

This chain links TRBV18 with TRBJ2-7, with a weak D call TRBD2 (5 bases). The CDR3 extends over 14 amino acids. Germline V lookup: CDR1 KGHSH, CDR2 LQKENI. V lost 0 bases, J lost 6 bases, and 12 bases lay in between. The CDR3 bases are TGTGCCAGCTCACCACCGTTAAGGGAGTTCGAGCAGTACTTC. Amino acid sequence: CASSPPLREFEQYF.

J is TRBJ2-5 and V is TRBV30, with 9 bases lining up with TRBD1. The CDR3 is 15 residues long. From germline, CDR1 is GTSNPN and CDR2 SVGIG (reference sequence). J gave up 4 bases and V 4 bases, and 10 bases lay outside the gene matches. DNA of the CDR3: TGTGCCTGGACCTCGGGGACAGGGTTGGGAGAGACCCAGTACTTC. Translated: CAWTSGTGLGETQYF.

The genes are TRBV27 and TRBJ1-2; 12 nucleotides line up with TRBD1. Trimming cost V 6 bases and J 4 bases; bases outside gene matches: 9. Germline values: CDR1 MNHEY, CDR2 SMNVEV (reference sequence). CDR3 length equals 16 residues. DNA for the CDR3: TGTGCCAGCAGACCGGGACAGGGGGCGAATCTCTATGGCTACACCTTC. Translating gives CASRPGQGANLYGYTF.

This clone came up a few times. The V and J genes are TRBV5-1 and TRBJ2-1; 8 bases fit TRBD2. Per the germline V gene, CDR1 is SGHRS and CDR2 is YFSETQ. J lost 8 bases, V lost 1 base, and 11 bases had no gene match. This CDR3 spans 16 amino acids. Written as DNA, the CDR3 is TGCGCCAGCAGCTTGCTGGCGGGGGGCGCAGGGGATGAGCAGTTCTTC. It specifies CASSLLAGGAGDEQFF.

Written as DNA, the CDR3 is TGCAGCGTAGGACAGGGGAACCCTAGCACAGATACGCAGTATTTT. Translation: CSVGQGNPSTDTQYF. The genes are TRBV29-1 and TRBJ2-3; 9 nucleotides align to TRBD1. There are 15 residues in the CDR3. Looked up from germline, CDR1 is SQVTM and CDR2 is ANQGSEA. V dropped 6 bases and J dropped 0; count of bases not matched to a gene: 7.

J is TRBJ1-3 and V is TRBV6-6; D gene ambiguous. The germline gives CDR1 MNHNY, CDR2 SVGAGI (reference sequence). CDR3 length: 13 amino acids. V shed 8 bases and J shed 2 bases, with 10 bases lying between them. CDR3 loop: CASQRGTGNTIYF. The CDR3 nucleotides are TGTGCCAGCCAGCGAGGGACTGGAAACACCATATATTTT.

The chain has TRBV4-1 and TRBJ2-7; tentatively, D is TRBD1 (5 bases). V lost 1 base to trimming and J lost 7 bases, with 11 bases between them. The CDR3 length is 13 residues. Germline V gene data show CDR1 as MGHRA and CDR2 as YSYEKL. The CDR3 sequence is CASSQVTGIEQYF. CDR3 coding DNA: TGCGCCAGCAGCCAAGTCACAGGAATTGAGCAGTACTTC.

The chain couples TRBV9 to TRBJ2-1; 11 bases agree with TRBD1. Germline loops: CDR1 SGDLS, CDR2 YYNGEE. This CDR3 region has 16 residues. With 3 bases clipped from V and 9 bases from J, the junction kept 11 bases outside the gene matches. In nucleotides, the CDR3 is TGTGCCAGCAGCGCCCCTCGAGGGACAGGGGGGGGTGAGCAGTTCTTC. Its translation: CASSAPRGTGGGEQFF. Combining the CDR3 with reference TRBV9 and TRBJ2-1 gives the whole variable domain DSGVTQTPKHLITATGQRVTLRCSPRSGDLSVYWYQQSLDQGLQFLIQYYNGEERAKGNILERFSAQQFPDLHSELNLSSLELGDSALYFCASSAPRGTGGGEQFFGPGTRLTVL.

The chain links TRBV2 to TRBJ2-2; 8 nucleotides align to TRBD1. Germline lookup yields CDR1 SNHLY and CDR2 FYNNEI. The CDR3 length is 15 residues. With V trimmed by 8 bases and J by 1 base, 6 bases remained unmatched. The CDR3 here is CASGTGTGNTGELFF. The CDR3 DNA is TGTGCCAGCGGGACCGGGACAGGGAACACCGGGGAGCTGTTTTTT.

This clone was seen more than once but under ten times. The CDR3, as DNA: TGTGCCAGCAGCCTATGGGAGGGGTGGACCTACAATGAGCAGTTCTTC. It yields the protein CASSLWEGWTYNEQFF. V and J are TRBV27 and TRBJ2-1, with 7 bases matching TRBD2. The J segment lost 2 bases and the V segment lost 6 bases, leaving 10 bases of the junction unmatched. The CDR3 covers 16 residues. Germline CDR1 MNHEY, CDR2 SMNVEV (reference sequence).

This clone came up once. This chain links TRBV10-3 with TRBJ1-2; possibly TRBD1 for D (5 bases). Germline V CDR1 and CDR2: ENHRY, SYGVKD. V lost 2 bases and J 4 bases, leaving 14 bases between the germline ends. CDR3 length equals 15 residues. The CDR3 reads CAISEGSIGAYGYTF. CDR3 bases: TGTGCCATCAGTGAGGGGTCCATAGGGGCCTATGGCTACACCTTC.

The CDR3 spells CASSWYGTWGNTIYF. DNA for the CDR3: TGTGCCAGCAGCTGGTACGGGACATGGGGAAACACCATATATTTT. The chain links TRBV7-8 to TRBJ1-3; a possible D gene is TRBD1 (6 bases). Trimming left V 4 bases short and J 4 bases short, with 14 bases between. The CDR3 is 15 amino acids. Germline loops: CDR1 SGHVS, CDR2 FQNEAQ.

This chain links TRBV6-5 with TRBJ1-5; D perhaps matches TRBD1 (6 bases). This CDR3 region has 14 residues. Trimming shortened V by 4 bases and J by 5 bases, and 12 bases separated the two germline ends. Germline CDR1 reads MNHEY; CDR2 reads SVGAGI. The CDR3 sequence is CASSSTGGYQPQHF. The CDR3 DNA reads as TGTGCCAGCAGTTCGACAGGAGGCTATCAGCCCCAGCATTTT.